This T cell receptor beta chain came from a study of cytomegalovirus exposure and HLA in healthy donors. Study at large: Early release data held roughly 90 million unique TCRs from HLA-typed donors. General study points: It was approximately 150 TCR beta chains that were listed as cytomegalovirus-associated.

As to this clone: Its antigen is not known.

PCR involved 60 Vbeta and 13 Jbeta primers. Produced via immunoSEQ multiplex PCR; TCRdb's table is partial and in-frame only. Seen here are about 86,000 clones, just over 70% observed once, and the top ten hold just over 8%. Germline loops: CDR1 LGHNA, CDR2 YSLEER. This CDR3 has 17 residues. Trimming pared 1 base from V and 7 bases from J, leaving 22 bases between. The sequenced material came from PBMCs. The source of this sequence is a man in his sixties in good health and CMV-seronegative. This rearrangement joins TRBV4-3 to TRBJ1-2; the D gene is possibly TRBD1 (6 bases). The CDR3: CASSQGIPGTAGAGYTF. For the CDR3, the DNA is TGCGCCAGCAGCCAAGGAATCCCCGGGACGGCGGGGGCTGGCTACACCTTC.